Each of the 5 T cell receptor beta chains below was sequenced from the same sample in a study of tumor-infiltrating lymphocytes in localized non-small cell lung cancer. The method was immunoSEQ multiplex PCR; TCRdb's version includes in-frame clones alone and lacks a portion of them. The repertoire consists of roughly 9,100 clones, with around 77% occurring once and the leading ten covering roughly a sixth. Material: uninvolved lung tissue not adjacent to the tumor. All receptors come from a human donor with non-small cell lung cancer.

The chain uses TRBV6-1 and TRBJ2-6, with TRBD2 as a possible D gene (6 bases). The ends were cut back, 7 bases at V and 0 bases at J, with 10 bases in the middle. The CDR3 is 15 amino acids. Per germline, CDR1 MNHNS and CDR2 SASEGT. The CDR3 DNA is TGTGCCAGCATCATGGAGGGCTCTGGGGCCAACGTCCTGACTTTC. This gives the protein CASIMEGSGANVLTF.

This chain uses TRBV30 with TRBJ1-2; D may be TRBD1 (6 bases). Looked up from germline, CDR1 is GTSNPN and CDR2 is SVGIG (reference sequence). The V gene lost 2 bases and the J gene lost 0 bases, with 16 bases spanning the gap. CDR3 size: 16 residues. CDR3 residues: CAWSNPRQGTNYGYTF. The CDR3 DNA follows: TGTGCCTGGAGTAACCCCCGGCAGGGGACTAACTATGGCTACACCTTC.

The CDR3: CASSSQGGNTEAFF. The CDR3 nucleotides are TGCGCCAGCAGCTCCCAGGGTGGGAACACTGAAGCTTTCTTT. The chain is built from TRBV5-1 and TRBJ1-1; tentatively, D is TRBD1 (5 bases). This CDR3 has 14 amino acids. V dropped 3 bases and J dropped 1 base, with 10 bases sitting between them. CDR1 is SGHRS, CDR2 YFSETQ, per germline.

The J gene is TRBJ2-3, the V gene TRBV5-1; possible D gene TRBD1, 6 bases. V dropped 3 bases and J dropped 5 bases, with 13 bases sitting between them. Germline V CDR1 and CDR2: SGHRS, YFSETQ. This CDR3 has 14 residues. The CDR3: CASSSLGAGDTQYF. The CDR3 coding sequence is TGCGCCAGCAGCTCCCTGGGGGCAGGAGATACGCAGTATTTT.

By frequency in the sample, this clone is large. CDR3: CASSLGWREAFF. CDR3 nucleotide sequence: TGTGCCAGCAGCTTGGGATGGAGAGAAGCTTTCTTT. The chain employs TRBV7-9 and TRBJ1-1; D call uncertain. CDR1 is SEHNR, CDR2 FQNEAQ, per germline (reference sequence). Trimming removed 3 bases from V and 8 bases from J, with 10 bases in between. There are 12 residues in the CDR3.